This T cell receptor beta chain stems from a study of siplizumab effects on memory and regulatory T cells (dated by TCRdb to the late 2010s). About the full investigation: The study looked at the effect of siplizumab, an anti-CD2 antibody, on alloreactive T-cell subsets in allogeneic mixed lymphocyte reactions made from human PBMCs. What the work shows at the level of the full study, not this receptor alone: For roughly 80-97% of proliferating CD4+ or CD8+ clones, no naive or memory phenotype could be assigned. In reactions with siplizumab, an average of approximately 69% of mappable alloreactive CD4+ clones were Treg-derived, compared with roughly 27% in control reactions. The cumulative frequency of alloreactive sequences that could be traced back to unstimulated CD4+ memory T cells was significantly reduced by siplizumab. Because sequences at frequencies below about 10^-5 were poorly captured, only a minor fraction of alloreactive clones could be mapped back to unstimulated subsets. Compared with memory T cells, unstimulated naive T cells appeared more diverse, and naive cells seemed to make a substantial contribution to the alloresponse. Whether proliferating Tregs from siplizumab cultures actually had suppressive function was not functionally confirmed.

Sorted unstimulated T cells and proliferating T cells recovered from mixed lymphocyte reactions were subjected to TCRbeta CDR3 sequencing. Fresh whole blood from approximately 9 HLA-typed healthy donors was used to isolate PBMCs. To map where alloreactive clones came from, CD4+ non-regulatory T cells in the unstimulated state were FACS-sorted. Between the V and J ends, shortened by 2 bases and 2 bases respectively, the junction contains 9 bases. For CDR1 and CDR2, the germline V gene lists ENHRY and SYGVKD. The CDR3 has 14 amino acids, counting the end cysteine and phenylalanine. CDR3 DNA only is kept here, 42 bases in frame from base 1. The method was the immunoSEQ multiplex PCR assay. Approximately 100,000 TCR templates per sample were assayed on the deep sequencing platform. Genomic DNA extracted from sorted T cells was the material used for TCRbeta CDR3 sequencing. The source study handled its data this way. The R programming language was used for the clonal analysis of the TCRbeta CDR3 data. Comparing unstimulated samples against CFSE-low samples taken after the reaction was how alloreactive CD4+ and CD8+ clones were defined. By matching sequences to the repertoires of sorted unstimulated Treg and non-Treg cells, each alloreactive CD4+ clone was assigned a regulatory or non-regulatory origin. TCRdb retrieved this table from immuneACCESS and kept in-frame rearrangements only. Not all clones are present; in checked studies, unresolved V genes account for under half, and no reason is known for the remainder. The DNA was the basis for D and trimming; V, J and clone size are from that table. Across this sample there are 75,000 to 100,000 clones, with 94% seen only once. 0.3% of the sample goes to the ten largest clones.

About this clone: Its antigen is unknown. No qualities accompany the bases; no much larger clone lies one base away.

The sequenced material came from non-Treg CD4+ T cells sorted from blood. According to the study, the label for this sample's cell subset or site signals: FACS-sorted unstimulated CD4+ non-regulatory T cells. The rearranged chain carries TRBV10-3 and TRBJ1-1; the D gene is unclear. The source is a human donor in good health. The CDR3 reads as follows: CAISEGRPNTEAFF. The nucleotides read TGTGCCATCAGTGAGGGCAGGCCCAACACTGAAGCTTTCTTT.